This record looks at one T cell receptor beta chain sequence and its context. Between the trimmed V and J ends, which lost 3 bases and 4 bases, there was a span of 12 bases. Germline values: CDR1 SGHAT, CDR2 FQNNGV. CDR3 length equals 14 residues. The data belong to a study of OX40 agonist ivuxolimab in advanced cancers. Profiled with immunoSEQ multiplex PCR; TCRdb holds only in-frame clones, not every one. The sample comprises 98,000 or so clones, 90% to 95% of which are singletons, and around 2.7% rests with the top ten. The TCR originated in an adult with an advanced solid tumor such as melanoma, head and neck, liver or kidney cancer. Sequencing used CD4+ or CD8+ T cells sorted from blood, obtained in a trial of the OX40 agonist ivuxolimab. This chain links TRBV11-2 with TRBJ2-5; D call uncertain. In nucleotides, the CDR3 is TGTGCCAGCAGCTTGTCGGGTTCGGGAGAGACCCAGTACTTC. As protein: CASSLSGSGETQYF.